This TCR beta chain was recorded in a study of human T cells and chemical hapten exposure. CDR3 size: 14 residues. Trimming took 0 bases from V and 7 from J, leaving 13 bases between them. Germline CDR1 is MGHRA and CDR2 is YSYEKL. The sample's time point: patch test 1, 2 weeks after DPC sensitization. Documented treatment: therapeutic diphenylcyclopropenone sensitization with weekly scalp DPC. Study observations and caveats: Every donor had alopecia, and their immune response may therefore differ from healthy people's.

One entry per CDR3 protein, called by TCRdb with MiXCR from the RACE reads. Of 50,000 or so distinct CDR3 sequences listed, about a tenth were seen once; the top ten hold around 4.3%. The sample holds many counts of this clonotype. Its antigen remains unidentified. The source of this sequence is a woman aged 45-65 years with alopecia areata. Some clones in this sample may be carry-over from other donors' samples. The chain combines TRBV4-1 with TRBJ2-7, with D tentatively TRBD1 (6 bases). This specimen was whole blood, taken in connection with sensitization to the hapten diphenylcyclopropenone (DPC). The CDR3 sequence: CASSQDRGVREQYF. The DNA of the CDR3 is TGCGCCAGCAGCCAAGACAGGGGCGTGAGAGAGCAGTACTTC.